The source of this T cell receptor beta chain is a study of shared clonotypes between healthy human individuals. TCRdb's table, derived via immunoSEQ multiplex PCR, lists solely in-frame clones and lacks some. The sample records a few million clones, around 90% being singletons. Germline CDR1 ENHRY, CDR2 SYGVKD. V gave up 1 base and J gave up 4 bases, with 10 bases separating them. This CDR3 has 14 residues. Sequencing was carried out using naive CD4+ T cells sorted from blood. Sample subset: CD45RA+ positively selected. The genes are TRBV10-3 and TRBJ1-2, with D maybe TRBD1 (5 bases). The sequence was obtained from a man aged 18 to 29 in good health. CDR3 sequence: CAISEFGGIYGYTF. CDR3 in DNA: TGTGCCATCAGTGAGTTTGGGGGAATCTATGGCTACACCTTC.